The 9 T cell receptor beta chains reported below all come from one sample, sequenced in a study of blood T cell repertoires in COVID-19. Assay: immunoSEQ multiplex PCR; the TCRdb copy retains only in-frame clones and omits some. Seen here are hundreds of thousands of clones, 85% to 90% observed once, and the top ten hold around 10%. What was sequenced was peripheral blood. The receptors come from a woman under 40 with COVID-19, enrolled during active disease.

V gene TRBV5-4 combines with J gene TRBJ1-1, with D hard to call. This CDR3 has 14 residues. Per germline, CDR1 SGHNT and CDR2 YYREEE (reference sequence). Trimming stripped 3 bases from V and 0 bases from J, with 9 bases between. CDR3 loop: CASSSRGLNTEAFF. In DNA form, the CDR3 reads TGTGCCAGCAGCTCGAGAGGGTTGAACACTGAAGCTTTCTTT.

This clone appeared a few times. V gene TRBV2 combines with J gene TRBJ1-5; D possibly corresponds to TRBD1 (6 bases). Trimming stripped 7 bases from V and 6 bases from J, with 19 bases between. CDR3 length equals 15 residues. The germline V gene has CDR1 SNHLY and CDR2 FYNNEI. CDR3 coding DNA: TGTGCCAGCACTACACAGGGAGTAGGGAGTCAGCCCCAGCATTTT. It specifies CASTTQGVGSQPQHF.

This chain uses TRBV9 with TRBJ2-3; TRBD2 matches 7 bases. V lost 6 bases, J lost 5 bases, and 15 bases stayed unmatched. This CDR3 has 16 residues. CDR1 is SGDLS, CDR2 YYNGEE, per germline. The CDR3 DNA follows: TGTGCCAGCAACCCCCTAAGCGGGGAGGGAGGAGATACGCAGTATTTT. It codes for CASNPLSGEGGDTQYF. Drawing the rest from reference TRBV9 and TRBJ2-3, the complete variable domain is DSGVTQTPKHLITATGQRVTLRCSPRSGDLSVYWYQQSLDQGLQFLIQYYNGEERAKGNILERFSAQQFPDLHSELNLSSLELGDSALYFCASNPLSGEGGDTQYFGPGTRLTVL.

The chain employs TRBV10-1 and TRBJ2-3; D perhaps matches TRBD2 (5 bases). The V gene lost 0 bases and the J gene lost 6 bases, with 13 bases spanning the gap. Germline CDR1 is WNHNN and CDR2 is SYGVQD (reference sequence). The CDR3 sequence is 15 residues long. The CDR3 reads CASSESSAWRDTQYF. In DNA form, the CDR3 reads TGCGCCAGCAGTGAGTCTAGCGCGTGGCGGGATACGCAGTATTTT.

The CDR3 DNA sequence: TGTGCCAGCAGATCAATCCAGGGGACCCAAGAGACCCAGTACTTC. This codes for CASRSIQGTQETQYF. The chain joins TRBV11-2 to TRBJ2-5; D might be TRBD1 (6 bases). The CDR3 contains 15 residues. Trimming pared 6 bases from V and 1 base from J, leaving 15 bases between. The V gene's germline CDR1 is SGHAT and CDR2 FQNNGV.

The chain carries TRBV19 and TRBJ1-3; D gene unclear. V lost 7 bases, J lost 4 bases, and 17 bases lay in between. The CDR3 is 15 residues long. Germline-derived CDR1 and CDR2 are LNHDA and SQIVND (reference sequence). The CDR3 nucleotides are TGTGCCAGTACCTCTTTTGTCCGCAGGGGAAACACCATATATTTT. Residues: CASTSFVRRGNTIYF.

This clone has just one count. The CDR3 DNA is TGTGCCAGCAGCTTGGATCCAGGGGGCTACGAGCAGTACTTC. The encoded protein is CASSLDPGGYEQYF. The V call is TRBV5-6, the J call TRBJ2-7; 7 bases map to TRBD1. CDR1 and CDR2 from the germline V gene are SGHDT and YYEEEE. This CDR3 comprises 14 residues. The V gene end was trimmed by 0 bases and the J gene end by 3 bases; junction bases not matched to a gene: 3.

This clone was seen just once. The J gene is TRBJ2-2, the V gene TRBV6-6; TRBD2 matches at 9 bases. The CDR3 totals 18 residues. V gave up 5 bases and J gave up 0 bases; unmatched junction bases: 10. CDR1 is MNHNY and CDR2 is SVGAGI in the germline V gene (reference sequence). The CDR3 DNA reads as TGTGCCAGCAGTCGGTTTAGAAGCGGGGGGACGAACACCGGGGAGCTGTTTTTT. Its protein product is CASSRFRSGGTNTGELFF.

Only one count was recorded for this clone. This rearrangement joins TRBV5-6 to TRBJ1-5, with D unresolved. This CDR3 spans 14 amino acids. V gave up 1 base and J gave up 1 base, with 6 bases separating them. The germline gives CDR1 SGHDT, CDR2 YYEEEE. CDR3 in amino acids: CASSLLVSNQPQHF. In nucleotides, the CDR3 is TGTGCCAGCAGCTTGCTCGTAAGCAATCAGCCCCAGCATTTT.